These 18 T cell receptor beta chains share one sample of origin, sequenced in a study of blood T cells in healthy people across ages. PCR was performed a second time for 7 to 11 cycles using a sample-barcoded 5' primer and a J-beta primer mix. TCRdb ran MiXCR on the 5' RACE reads and lists one entry per CDR3 protein. The sample shows hundreds of thousands of distinct CDR3 sequences, around 30% of them seen only once. Sequences were obtained from blood. The source is an elderly woman in good health.

In this sample, this clonotype turned up once. A read error is possible here, since a much larger clone lies one base away. The rearrangement joins TRBV20-1 to TRBJ2-7, with D maybe TRBD1 (5 bases). The CDR3 totals 15 residues. Trimming left V 1 base short and J 7 bases short, with 20 bases between. The germline V gene has CDR1 DFQATT and CDR2 SNEGSKA (reference sequence). Here the CDR3 reads CSARGGGGPYNEQYF. The CDR3, as DNA: TGCAGTGCTAGAGGGGGCGGTGGGCCCTACAATGAGCAGTACTTC.

This clonotype was seen only a few times. A read error may be the cause here, since a much bigger clone is one base away. The chain employs TRBV29-1 and TRBJ2-7; TRBD1 matches 11 bases. CDR3 length equals 16 residues. Germline lookup yields CDR1 SQVTM and CDR2 ANQGSEA. The CDR3 reads CSVEDGGGQGEGEQYF. DNA for the CDR3: TGCAGCGTAGAAGATGGGGGGGGACAGGGGGAAGGTGAGCAGTACTTC.

This chain connects TRBV27 to TRBJ2-7, with unresolved D. The germline V gene encodes CDR1 MNHEY and CDR2 SMNVEV (reference sequence). The V end was cut by 5 bases, the J end by 2 bases, with 16 bases between. The CDR3 consists of 15 residues. The CDR3, as DNA: TGTGCCAGCAGTGCAGGACCGCTTGCCCCCTACGAGCAGTACTTC. It specifies CASSAGPLAPYEQYF.

Note on this clonotype: Possible read error: a much larger clone is one base away. The chain couples TRBV7-2 to TRBJ2-7; TRBD2 agrees at 7 bases. The germline gives CDR1 SGHTA, CDR2 FQGNSA. This CDR3 has 14 residues. V was pared by 3 bases and J by 7 bases, with 9 bases of the junction left unmatched. CDR3 DNA: TGTGCCAGCAGCTTTTCGCAGGGACTAAATGAGCAGTACTTC. Residues: CASSFSQGLNEQYF.

This clonotype was observed at least ten times. This rearrangement joins TRBV11-2 to TRBJ1-1, with a possible D match to TRBD1 (5 bases). Trimming stripped 4 bases from V and 4 bases from J, with 13 bases between. Germline V CDR1 and CDR2: SGHAT, FQNNGV. CDR3 length: 14 residues. CDR3: CASSSEGKGTEAFF. CDR3 nucleotides: TGTGCCAGCAGCTCCGAGGGGAAGGGCACTGAAGCTTTCTTT.

This clonotype was seen a handful of times. The J gene is TRBJ1-4, the V gene TRBV3-1; D may be TRBD1 (6 bases). Trimming removed 4 bases from V and 4 bases from J, with 10 bases in between. The CDR3 runs 14 residues. The germline V gene has CDR1 LGHDT and CDR2 YNNKEL (reference sequence). CDR3 protein: CASSPGTNNEKLFF. The CDR3 DNA reads as TGTGCCAGCAGCCCCGGGACAAATAATGAAAAACTGTTTTTT.

This clonotype was detected once. The chain is built from TRBV5-1 and TRBJ1-1, with D possibly matching TRBD1 (5 bases). Germline V CDR1 and CDR2: SGHRS, YFSETQ. Trimming left V 7 bases short and J 6 bases short, with 16 bases between. CDR3 length equals 13 residues. DNA for the CDR3: TGCGCCAGCTCTGGGGCAGGGATTTCTGAAGCTTTCTTT. Its translation is CASSGAGISEAFF. Complete variable domain (other parts from reference TRBV5-1 and TRBJ1-1): KAGVTQTPRYLIKTRGQQVTLSCSPISGHRSVSWYQQTPGQGLQFLFEYFSETQRNKGNFPGRFSGRQFSNSRSEMNVSTLELGDSALYLCASSGAGISEAFFGQGTRLTVV.

Turning to this clonotype: A much larger clone differs by one base, so this may be a read error. The chain joins TRBV20-1 to TRBJ2-1; TRBD2 matches 8 bases. This CDR3 contains 12 residues. Germline assignment: CDR1 DFQATT and CDR2 SNEGSKA (reference sequence). J lost 6 bases, V lost 5 bases, and 3 bases had no gene match. The CDR3 loop is CSASRGANEQFF. The CDR3 bases are TGCAGTGCTTCGCGGGGGGCCAATGAGCAGTTCTTC.

Only a few counts were recorded for this clonotype. The V gene is TRBV29-1, the J gene TRBJ2-2; TRBD1 matches 8 bases. The germline V gene encodes CDR1 SQVTM and CDR2 ANQGSEA. Losses at the gene ends were 2 bases for V and 4 bases for J; bases not matched to a gene: 6. CDR3 length: 15 residues. CDR3 DNA: TGCAGCGTTGAAAATACAGGGGGAAGCACCGGGGAGCTGTTTTTT. This gives the protein CSVENTGGSTGELFF.

This clonotype came up a few times. The rearrangement uses TRBV6-5 and TRBJ2-7; TRBD1 agrees at 9 bases. Germline CDR1 is MNHEY and CDR2 is SVGAGI. The CDR3 sequence is 14 residues long. V shed 5 bases, J shed 7 bases, and the junction held 9 bases outside the gene matches. The CDR3 here is CASSRSGTGREQYF. The DNA for the CDR3 is TGTGCCAGCAGTAGATCCGGGACAGGGAGGGAGCAGTACTTC.

This clonotype has just a few counts. The genes are TRBV5-6 and TRBJ2-7, with D maybe TRBD1 (6 bases). The V and J ends lost 5 bases and 0 bases respectively, with 12 bases between them. This CDR3 is 14 amino acids long. Germline-derived CDR1 and CDR2 are SGHDT and YYEEEE. CDR3 residues: CASSLPGDSYEQYF. The CDR3 nucleotides read TGTGCCAGCAGTCTTCCAGGGGACTCCTACGAGCAGTACTTC.

As DNA, the CDR3 is TGTGCCAGCGGCCCGTGGGGTACAGATACGCAGTATTTT. Translating it yields CASGPWGTDTQYF. J is TRBJ2-3 and V is TRBV11-2; no clear D gene. From germline, CDR1 is SGHAT and CDR2 FQNNGV. The CDR3 spans 13 residues. V gave up 8 bases and J gave up 3 bases, with 12 bases separating them.

This clonotype was recorded many times. The chain employs TRBV12-3 or TRBV12-4 and TRBJ1-1; D is uncertain. Trimming cost V 3 bases and J 4 bases, with 9 bases left between them. The CDR3 contains 13 residues. The CDR3 region is CASSFPGSTEAFF. Here the CDR3 DNA reads TGTGCCAGCAGTTTTCCGGGGTCCACTGAAGCTTTCTTT.

This clonotype was recorded at least ten times. The chain couples TRBV7-2 to TRBJ1-2; 8 nucleotides agree with TRBD1. The CDR3 loop spans 12 amino acids. Germline V gene lookup returns CDR1 SGHTA and CDR2 FQGNSA. The trim removed 5 bases at V and 7 bases at J, leaving 3 bases unmatched. Here the CDR3 DNA reads TGTGCCAGCAGCATAGACAGGGGTGGCTACACCTTC. Translated: CASSIDRGGYTF.

This clonotype has a handful of counts. This rearrangement joins TRBV5-6 to TRBJ1-5; D call uncertain. V lost 3 bases to trimming and J lost 3 bases, with 13 bases between them. This CDR3 is 15 amino acids long. Germline V gene lookup returns CDR1 SGHDT and CDR2 YYEEEE. CDR3 protein: CASSSRRADNQPQHF. CDR3 coding DNA: TGTGCCAGCAGCTCGCGACGGGCAGACAATCAGCCCCAGCATTTT.

Notes on this clonotype: This clone may be a read error of a much larger clone one base away. The chain combines TRBV5-4 with TRBJ2-3; TRBD2 might be the D (6 bases). This CDR3 has 15 residues. From germline, CDR1 is SGHNT and CDR2 YYREEE (reference sequence). The CDR3 loop reads CAGSFGLGGTDTQYF. DNA for the CDR3: TGTGCCGGCAGCTTTGGACTCGGAGGGACAGATACGCAGTATTTT.

V usage is TRBV6-5 and J usage is TRBJ2-4, with D perhaps TRBD1 or TRBD2 (6 bases each). V was shortened by 6 bases and J by 3 bases, with 15 bases between the two germline ends. CDR1 and CDR2 from the germline V gene are MNHEY and SVGAGI. This CDR3 comprises 15 residues. CDR3 in DNA: TGTGCCAGCAGGTTGGGGGGCGCCGGCAAAAACATTCAGTACTTC. Its translation: CASRLGGAGKNIQYF.

The gene calls are TRBV6-1 and TRBJ1-2, with a tentative D call TRBD1 (5 bases). Germline CDR1 MNHNS, CDR2 SASEGT. The length of the CDR3 is 13 residues. V lost 11 bases and J 0 bases, leaving 13 bases between the germline ends. CDR3 loop: CAGRQQANYGYTF. The CDR3 nucleotides read TGTGCCGGAAGACAGCAAGCTAACTATGGCTACACCTTC.